Shown below are 15 T cell receptor beta chains from a single sample sequenced in a study of OX40 agonist ivuxolimab in advanced cancers. Profiling relied on immunoSEQ multiplex PCR, and the TCRdb table lists in-frame clones only, not all of them. The table has 84,000 or so clones, more than 70% seen once; the top ten hold 0.25% to 0.3%. This specimen was CD4+ or CD8+ T cells sorted from blood, taken in a trial of the OX40 agonist ivuxolimab. These receptors all come from an adult with an advanced solid tumor such as melanoma, head and neck, liver or kidney cancer.

The chain links TRBV5-4 to TRBJ1-3, with unresolved D. The CDR3 is 13 residues long. Germline lookup yields CDR1 SGHNT and CDR2 YYREEE (reference sequence). Trimming removed 4 bases from V and 4 bases from J, with 9 bases in between. The CDR3 coding sequence is TGTGCCAGCAGCCAGGAAGGAGGAAACACCATATATTTT. Its protein product is CASSQEGGNTIYF.

The chain combines TRBV11-2 with TRBJ2-7, with TRBD2 matching 12 bases. The CDR3 spans 16 residues. The V segment lost 4 bases and the J segment 0 bases; nucleotides outside the gene matches: 4. Germline V lookup: CDR1 SGHAT, CDR2 FQNNGV. CDR3 in amino acids: CASSSRLAGASYEQYF. The CDR3, as DNA: TGTGCCAGCAGCTCCCGACTAGCGGGGGCCTCCTACGAGCAGTACTTC.

This clone has just one count. The rearrangement joins TRBV5-1 to TRBJ1-4, with 7 bases aligning to TRBD1. Trimming at V came to 4 bases and at J to 5 bases, leaving 8 bases not matched to a gene. The V gene's germline CDR1 is SGHRS and CDR2 YFSETQ. The CDR3 runs to 15 residues. The CDR3 protein is CASSPTGTENEKLFF. The CDR3 bases are TGCGCCAGCAGCCCCACCGGGACAGAGAATGAAAAACTGTTTTTT.

This chain connects TRBV2 to TRBJ2-5; a possible D gene is TRBD1 (6 bases). Germline-derived CDR1 and CDR2 are SNHLY and FYNNEI. This CDR3 contains 15 residues. Trimming took off 4 bases at V and 5 bases at J, with 17 bases between the two ends. For the CDR3, the DNA is TGTGCCAGCAGTGCCGGTCAGGGGAATTTGGAGACCCAGTACTTC. Translation gives CASSAGQGNLETQYF. Complete variable domain (other parts from reference TRBV2 and TRBJ2-5): EPEVTQTPSHQVTQMGQEVILRCVPISNHLYFYWYRQILGQKVEFLVSFYNNEISEKSEIFDDQFSVERPDGSNFTLKIRSTKLEDSAMYFCASSAGQGNLETQYFGPGTRLLVL.

The chain couples TRBV19 to TRBJ1-1, with D perhaps TRBD1 (5 bases). V lost 1 base to trimming and J lost 5 bases, with 20 bases between them. The CDR3 has 17 residues. Germline-derived CDR1 and CDR2 are LNHDA and SQIVND (reference sequence). The CDR3 DNA sequence: TGTGCCAGTAGTATAGGGAGGCGCGGGGGAGTGGGGACTGAAGCTTTCTTT. Its translation: CASSIGRRGGVGTEAFF.

The V call is TRBV5-1, the J call TRBJ2-3, with unresolved D. Germline V gene lookup returns CDR1 SGHRS and CDR2 YFSETQ. The V end was cut by 0 bases, the J end by 2 bases, with 10 bases between. The CDR3 consists of 15 residues. The CDR3 loop reads CASSLGPTPTDTQYF. The CDR3 bases are TGCGCCAGCAGCTTGGGGCCTACTCCCACAGATACGCAGTATTTT. Filled out from reference TRBV5-1 and TRBJ2-3, the complete variable domain reads KAGVTQTPRYLIKTRGQQVTLSCSPISGHRSVSWYQQTPGQGLQFLFEYFSETQRNKGNFPGRFSGRQFSNSRSEMNVSTLELGDSALYLCASSLGPTPTDTQYFGPGTRLTVL.

The genes are TRBV27 and TRBJ1-2; a weak D match, TRBD1 (5 bases). Trimming stripped 2 bases from V and 4 bases from J, with 11 bases between. CDR1 and CDR2 (germline): MNHEY, SMNVEV (reference sequence). The CDR3 runs 14 residues. The CDR3 spells CASSLVGTRYGYTF. CDR3 DNA sequence: TGTGCCAGCAGTTTAGTGGGGACTCGCTATGGCTACACCTTC.

The count of this clone is one. This chain joins TRBV18 and TRBJ1-5; the D gene is possibly TRBD1 (6 bases). The CDR3 runs 14 residues. Trimming took 6 bases from V and 4 from J, leaving 13 bases between them. Germline CDR1 is KGHSH and CDR2 is LQKENI. CDR3 DNA sequence: TGTGCCAGCTCTCGCGACAGGCGAAATCAGCCCCAGCATTTT. Its translation: CASSRDRRNQPQHF.

V and J are TRBV6-1 and TRBJ2-2; D is unclear. This CDR3 contains 15 residues. Germline V gene sequence: CDR1 MNHNS, CDR2 SASEGT. The germline V and J ends were trimmed by 10 bases and 5 bases, with 20 bases remaining between them. The chain's CDR3 is CAIVLGSRLTGELFF. CDR3 nucleotide sequence: TGTGCCATAGTTCTAGGGTCGAGATTGACCGGGGAGCTGTTTTTT.

The chain couples TRBV5-1 to TRBJ1-2; D may be TRBD1 (6 bases). Trimming pared 6 bases from V and 9 bases from J, leaving 24 bases between. There are 15 residues in the CDR3. CDR1 is SGHRS, CDR2 YFSETQ, per germline. In nucleotides, the CDR3 is TGCGCCAGCATCCCCCTTGTTGACAGGCGGGTTAGCTACACCTTC. This encodes CASIPLVDRRVSYTF.

V and J are TRBV18 and TRBJ2-7, with D possibly matching TRBD1 (5 bases). The ends were cut back, 3 bases at V and 1 base at J, with 13 bases in the middle. Germline lookup yields CDR1 KGHSH and CDR2 LQKENI. The CDR3 has 15 residues. Here the CDR3 reads CASSPFMDTSYEQYF. CDR3 sequence (DNA): TGTGCCAGCTCACCTTTCATGGACACGTCCTACGAGCAGTACTTC.

The J gene is TRBJ2-7, the V gene TRBV18; 11 nucleotides agree with TRBD1. Trimming at V came to 7 bases and at J to 6 bases, leaving 8 bases not matched to a gene. The CDR3 length is 14 residues. Per germline, CDR1 KGHSH and CDR2 LQKENI. This CDR3 reads CASFPRDRGGEQYF. The CDR3, as DNA: TGTGCCAGCTTCCCCCGGGACAGGGGGGGCGAGCAGTACTTC.

This clone came up once. The chain's CDR3 is CASSGTSGGKGKGSYNEQFF. The CDR3 nucleotides are TGTGCCAGCAGCGGGACTAGCGGGGGGAAGGGTAAGGGCTCCTACAATGAGCAGTTCTTC. The chain links TRBV6-4 to TRBJ2-1, with 15 bases aligning to TRBD2. Germline CDR1 is MRHNA and CDR2 is SNTAGT. The J segment lost 0 bases and the V segment lost 6 bases, leaving 12 bases of the junction unmatched. This CDR3 has 20 residues.

This sequence joins TRBV7-2 and TRBJ1-2; no reliable D call. Trimming cost V 5 bases and J 5 bases, with 15 bases left between them. Germline V gene sequence: CDR1 SGHTA, CDR2 FQGNSA. CDR3 length: 14 amino acids. The CDR3 region is CASSPDTFGYGYTF. CDR3 nucleotides: TGTGCCAGCAGCCCTGACACGTTCGGGTATGGCTACACCTTC.

This chain links TRBV5-4 with TRBJ2-2; TRBD2 agrees at 7 bases. The CDR3 is 14 amino acids. CDR1 and CDR2 from the germline V gene are SGHNT and YYREEE (reference sequence). Trimming at V came to 2 bases and at J to 6 bases, leaving 4 bases not matched to a gene. The CDR3 loop reads CASSLLGGPGELFF. The CDR3 DNA is TGTGCCAGCAGCTTATTGGGAGGGCCCGGGGAGCTGTTTTTT. The variable domain in full, with the rest retrieved from reference TRBV5-4 and TRBJ2-2, is ETGVTQSPTHLIKTRGQQVTLRCSSQSGHNTVSWYQQALGQGPQFIFQYYREEENGRGNFPPRFSGLQFPNYSSELNVNALELDDSALYLCASSLLGGPGELFFGEGSRLTVL.